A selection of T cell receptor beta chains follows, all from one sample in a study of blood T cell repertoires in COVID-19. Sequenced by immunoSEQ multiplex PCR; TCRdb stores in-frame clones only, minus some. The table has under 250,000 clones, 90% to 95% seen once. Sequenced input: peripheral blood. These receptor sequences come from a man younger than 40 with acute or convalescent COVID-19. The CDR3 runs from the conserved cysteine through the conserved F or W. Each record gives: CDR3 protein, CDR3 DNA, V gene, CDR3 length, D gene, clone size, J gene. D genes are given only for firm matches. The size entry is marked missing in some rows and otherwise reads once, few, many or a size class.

CASSLNQANYGYTF TGTGCCAGCAGCTTAAATCAGGCTAACTATGGCTACACCTTC TRBV7-6 14 . . TRBJ1-2
CASSLAGGPREQFF TGTGCCAGCAGCTTGGCGGGGGGGCCCAGAGAGCAGTTCTTC TRBV13 14 TRBD2 once TRBJ2-1
CASSEVGENTEAFF TGTGCCAGCAGTGAAGTAGGAGAGAACACTGAAGCTTTCTTT TRBV6-1 14 . . TRBJ1-1
CATSKLRTGGRGNTIYF TGTGCCACCAGCAAACTTAGGACAGGGGGCCGCGGAAACACCATATATTTT TRBV15 17 TRBD1 . TRBJ1-3
CASVRGNTEAFF TGTGCCAGCGTGCGGGGGAACACTGAAGCTTTCTTT TRBV2 12 . . TRBJ1-1
CASSLAGFSTDTQYF TGTGCCAGCAGCTTGGCGGGTTTTAGCACAGATACGCAGTATTTT TRBV7-3 15 . . TRBJ2-3
CASSPPDRGGRGEQFF TGTGCCAGCTCACCACCCGACAGGGGGGGTAGGGGCGAGCAGTTCTTC TRBV18 16 TRBD1 . TRBJ2-1
CASSSGTGYEQYF TGTGCCAGCTCCTCCGGGACAGGGTACGAGCAGTACTTC TRBV5-4 13 TRBD1 . TRBJ2-7
CASSFDRGSNQPQHF TGTGCCAGCAGCTTCGACCGGGGTAGCAATCAGCCCCAGCATTTT TRBV7-2 15 . . TRBJ1-5
CASSPGRGRATYEQYF TGCGCCAGCAGCCCAGGGCGGGGCAGAGCCACCTACGAGCAGTACTTC TRBV4-1 16 . once TRBJ2-7
CASTVDYEAFF TGTGCCAGCACCGTGGACTATGAAGCTTTCTTT TRBV12-3/TRBV12-4 11 . . TRBJ1-1
CASSLGAGQIAYNEQFF TGCGCCAGCAGCTTGGGGGCCGGACAGATCGCCTACAATGAGCAGTTCTTC TRBV5-1 17 . . TRBJ2-1
CASSEEASEQYF TGTGCCAGCAGTGAAGAAGCTTCCGAGCAGTACTTC TRBV6-1 12 . . TRBJ2-7
CASSSGQENTEAFF TGTGCCAGCAGTTCGGGACAAGAAAACACTGAAGCTTTCTTT TRBV28 14 . . TRBJ1-1
CASSQDSSASSYEQYF TGCGCCAGCAGCCAAGATTCTAGCGCCTCCTCCTACGAGCAGTACTTC TRBV4-1 16 . once TRBJ2-7
CATSDFYGDYEQYF TGTGCCACCAGTGATTTCTACGGTGACTACGAGCAGTACTTC TRBV24-1 14 . . TRBJ2-7
CASSLALAGGSHEQFF TGTGCCAGCAGCTTGGCCCTAGCGGGAGGGTCCCATGAGCAGTTCTTC TRBV5-4 16 TRBD2 . TRBJ2-1
CASSRLAGNPAYEQYF TGTGCCAGCAGTAGACTAGCGGGTAACCCAGCCTACGAGCAGTACTTC TRBV6-2/TRBV6-3 16 TRBD2 . TRBJ2-7
CASSLASTDTQYF TGTGCCAGCAGCTTGGCTAGCACAGATACGCAGTATTTT TRBV7-3 13 . . TRBJ2-3
CASSLGAGLTYEQYF TGCGCCAGCAGCTTGGGGGCAGGGCTGACCTACGAGCAGTACTTC TRBV5-1 15 . . TRBJ2-7
CASSTIVTGELFF TGTGCCAGCTCAACGATAGTAACCGGGGAGCTGTTTTTT TRBV18 13 . . TRBJ2-2
CASSVDRPNEAFF TGCGCCAGCAGCGTCGACAGGCCGAATGAAGCTTTCTTT TRBV5-1 13 . . TRBJ1-1